The clone carrying this TCR beta chain was found many times. Its antigen is not known. The data were taken from a study of neurological immune-mediated disorders. Unsorted libraries were derived from 2 million PBMCs stored at -80 C. As for the cDNA, it was generated by 5'RACE with 10-nucleotide random UMIs. One entry per CDR3 protein results from TCRdb running MiXCR on the 5' RACE reads. The table includes approximately 45,000 distinct CDR3 sequences, about 12% detected once. Study-level points and caveats: In HTLV-1-associated myelopathy, TCR clonal expansion was greatest, and in multiple sclerosis it was least, below healthy controls.

Germline-derived CDR1 and CDR2 are LGHDT and YNNKEL (reference sequence). The CDR3 is 12 amino acids. Between the trimmed V and J ends, which lost 5 bases and 6 bases, there was a span of 11 bases. Sequenced material: PBMCs. The receptor's source is a female donor in good health. V and J are TRBV3-1 and TRBJ2-7; a possible D gene is TRBD2 (5 bases). The CDR3 nucleotides read TGTGCCAGCAGCACCTCCCGGGGCGAGCAGTACTTC. Its protein product is CASSTSRGEQYF.